These 3 T cell receptor beta chains were sequenced from one sample in a study of T cell clonotyping in hematopoietic cell transplantation. Time point noted: recipient sample about 28 days before transplant, after cytoreduction. Sequenced by immunoSEQ multiplex PCR; TCRdb stores in-frame clones only, minus some. The data contain tens of thousands of clones, about 95% of them seen just once; the ten biggest clones take up 1.5% to 2%. Source: peripheral blood mononuclear cells, taken before stem cell transplant. All receptors come from a woman between 50 and 59 years old with acute myeloid leukemia. Some clones in this sample may be carry-over from other donors' samples.

The chain has TRBV28 and TRBJ1-2, with D hard to call. The ends were cut back, 2 bases at V and 2 bases at J, with 12 bases in the middle. CDR3 size: 15 residues. Germline V CDR1 and CDR2: MDHEN, SYDVKM. DNA for the CDR3: TGTGCCAGCAGTTTAGAGACGGATACGAACTATGGCTACACCTTC. Residues: CASSLETDTNYGYTF.

The chain combines TRBV4-1 with TRBJ2-5; the match to TRBD1 covers 7 bases. The CDR3 runs 17 residues. CDR1 MGHRA and CDR2 YSYEKL come from the germline V gene. V lost 0 bases and J lost 3; bases outside the gene matches: 10. CDR3 nucleotide sequence: TGCGCCAGCAGCCAAGATCGACGACAGGGCTGGGAAGAGACCCAGTACTTC. Protein: CASSQDRRQGWEETQYF.

The V call is TRBV28, the J call TRBJ2-7, with D uncertain. Germline CDR1 is MDHEN and CDR2 is SYDVKM. This CDR3 is 14 amino acids long. V was clipped by 4 bases and J by 7 bases, with 17 bases between them. The CDR3 DNA sequence: TGTGCCAGCAGTTATAGGTCCATTCTTCCGGAGCAGTACTTC. The encoded protein is CASSYRSILPEQYF.